Detailed here is one T cell receptor (beta chain). Its matching antigen is unknown. This record belongs to a study of OX40 agonist ivuxolimab in advanced cancers. Study-level background: Males comprised 82.7% of the group, whose mean age was approximately 60 years (range 23 to 79). Prior anti-PD-1, anti-PD-L1 or anti-CTLA-4 therapy was allowed; 40% to 50% had some.

Findings of the study overall: Normalized expansion of T-cell clones was also low for some nonresponders.

Excluded were patients having autoimmune disease history or systemic immunosuppression. TCRdb's table, derived via immunoSEQ multiplex PCR, lists solely in-frame clones and lacks some. The sample lists 46,000 or so clones, about 87% seen once, with about 11% in the top ten. The CDR3 is made up of 21 amino acids. Germline CDR1 and CDR2: LGHNA and YSLEER. V lost 1 base and J lost 0, with 22 bases in between. Sequences were derived from CD4+ or CD8+ T cells sorted from blood, sampled in a trial of the OX40 agonist ivuxolimab. The chain employs TRBV4-3 and TRBJ1-6; D gene unclear. The receptor's source is an adult with an advanced solid tumor such as melanoma, head and neck, liver or kidney cancer. The CDR3 is CASSQGVSSVTSPSYNSPLHF. The DNA for the CDR3 is TGCGCCAGCAGCCAAGGGGTGTCGTCCGTGACGAGTCCCTCCTATAATTCACCCCTCCACTTT.